The count of the clone carrying this TCR beta chain is one. What it binds is unknown. Clones were sequenced by immunoSEQ multiplex PCR, and TCRdb holds only the in-frame ones, with some missing. The repertoire holds some 90,000 clones, with around 90% as singletons. This sample is part of a study of PD-1 blockade in classical Hodgkin lymphoma. Regarding the study as a whole: Newly diagnosed patients reportedly had lower baseline TCR diversity than healthy donors. Some patients started nivolumab under 1 year after ASCT, and they were excluded. Complete responders possessed baseline diversity comparable to newly diagnosed patients.

With 3 bases removed from V and 6 bases from J, the gap between germline ends came to 11 bases. CDR3 length equals 13 residues. Germline CDR1 is ENHRY and CDR2 is SYGVKD. With no exception, relapse followed autologous stem cell transplantation in all patients, and brentuximab vedotin exposure varied. V and J are TRBV10-3 and TRBJ1-2; maybe TRBD1 (6 bases). The sample consisted of peripheral blood mononuclear cells (PBMCs), taken before the second cycle of nivolumab. The receptor was derived from a human donor with classical Hodgkin lymphoma. CDR3 DNA sequence: TGTGCCATCAGTGAAGACCGGGGGCATGGCTACACCTTC. This codes for CAISEDRGHGYTF.